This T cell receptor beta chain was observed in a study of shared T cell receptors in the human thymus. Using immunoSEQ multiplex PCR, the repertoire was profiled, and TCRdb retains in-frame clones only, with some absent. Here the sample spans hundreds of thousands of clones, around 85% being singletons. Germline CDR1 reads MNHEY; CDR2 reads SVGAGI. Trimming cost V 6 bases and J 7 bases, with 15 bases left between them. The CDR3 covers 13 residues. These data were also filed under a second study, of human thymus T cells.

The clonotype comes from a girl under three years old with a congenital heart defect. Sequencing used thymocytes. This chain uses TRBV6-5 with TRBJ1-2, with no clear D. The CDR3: CASRHNTGPGYTF. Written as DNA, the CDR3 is TGTGCCAGCAGACACAACACTGGGCCTGGCTACACCTTC.